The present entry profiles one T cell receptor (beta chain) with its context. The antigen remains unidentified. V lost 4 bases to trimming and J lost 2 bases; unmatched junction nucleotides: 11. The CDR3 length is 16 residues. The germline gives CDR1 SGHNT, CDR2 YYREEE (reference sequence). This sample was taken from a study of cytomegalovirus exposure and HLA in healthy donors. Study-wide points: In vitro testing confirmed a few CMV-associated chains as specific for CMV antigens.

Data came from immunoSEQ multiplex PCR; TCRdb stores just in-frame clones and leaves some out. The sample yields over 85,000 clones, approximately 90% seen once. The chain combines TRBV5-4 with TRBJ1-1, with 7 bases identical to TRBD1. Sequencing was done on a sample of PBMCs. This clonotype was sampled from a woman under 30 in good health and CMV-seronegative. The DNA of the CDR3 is TGTGCCAGCAGCCCGGGGCGGACAGGTATTAACACTGAAGCTTTCTTT. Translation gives CASSPGRTGINTEAFF.